The entry that follows covers one T cell receptor (beta chain) sequence. Its antigen is still unknown. Within one base of it there is no much larger clone, and no base qualities were kept. The entry originates in a study of blood T cell repertoires in COVID-19 (TCRdb year 2020). Some background on the complete study: Samples covering the acute and convalescent phases of COVID-19 were provided by collaborators in the United States, Italy and Spain. The material from the prospective study consisted of cDNA or gDNA derived from T cells, B-cell-depleted T cells, or PBMCs. Subjects who had been exposed to COVID-19, were actively infected with it, or had recovered from it provided the deeply sampled blood TCRbeta repertoires that made up the dataset. The repertoires were released in a freely available public database intended as a resource for research on the immune response to SARS-CoV-2. Samples were obtained from the ongoing ImmuneRACE study (first 160 participants) and from 1,254 subjects provided by 6 global collaborators. A de-identified subject ID, COVID-19 status, age in years and sex were almost always included in the sample metadata. HLA class I and class II types, where available, came from metadata supplied by the sample provider rather than from assay-based typing. General conclusions and limits of the study: The quantity of clinical and demographic metadata differed by source and by participant and was supplied without curation.

V is cut by 4 bases and J by 2 bases, and the space between the germline ends is 8 bases. The germline V gene (reference sequence) gives CDR1 as SEHNR and CDR2 as FQNEAQ. Counted from cysteine to phenylalanine, this CDR3 has 13 amino acids. Of the read, only the CDR3 DNA is kept; its 39 bases are in frame from base 1. Enrolling through a virtual design, the prospective study's participants ranged in age from roughly 18 to 90 years and lived across 20 to 25 United States geographic areas. In the prospective study, cohorts were assigned on the basis of participant-reported clinical history obtained from a screening survey and a study questionnaire. In the prospective study, mobile phlebotomists collected whole blood, serum and a nasopharyngeal or oropharyngeal swab from each participant. Prospective study participants could optionally give additional blood draws and questionnaires over an approximately 2-month period. Before DNA extraction, blood samples from the prospective study were shipped at room temperature or frozen.

TCRbeta CDR3 regions were amplified from genomic DNA by means of the immunoSEQ Assay, a bias-controlled multiplex PCR. In the source study's methods: Within the assay, amplification of reference gene primers was used to estimate how many nucleated cells each sample contained. To quantify the absolute abundance of each unique TCRbeta CDR3 rearrangement, sequence reads were collapsed and filtered. For each sample, productive Simpson clonality was calculated as the square root of Simpson's diversity index over productive rearrangements. TCRdb carries this immuneACCESS record with in-frame sequences only. Its versions omit some clonotypes, under half of them owing to an unresolved V gene in the studies checked, with the rest unexplained. The V and J calls and clone size are taken from that table; D and trimming were inferred from the DNA. The sample yields some 380,000 clones; around 90% were counted once. Jointly, the top ten make up around 1.9% of the sample.

The TCR originated in a woman aged 40 to 50 with acute COVID-19. Specimen: PBMCs or T cells enriched from blood (not recorded which). The chain is encoded by TRBV7-9 joined to TRBJ2-5; a tentative D match to TRBD1 spans 5 bases. The base sequence is TGTGCCAGCAGCTCGACAGATCAAGAGACCCAGTACTTC. Its translation is CASSSTDQETQYF. Where the CDR3 stops, the reference TRBV7-9 and TRBJ2-5 genes take over; the full variable domain is DTGVSQNPRHKITKRGQNVTFRCDPISEHNRLYWYRQTLGQGPEFLTYFQNEAQLEKSRLLSDRFSAERPKGSFSTLEIQRTEQGDSAMYLCASSSTDQETQYFGPGTRLLVL.